This T cell receptor beta chain appears in the sequencing data of a study of T cell responses to AZD1222 COVID-19 vaccine. Points from the study as a whole: Nearly half of spike-specific TCRs reportedly target unmutated variant regions. Elevations in Spike-specific TCR breadth and depth followed administration of two AZD1222 doses. Females outnumbered males among donors, who were mostly white British; clonal diversity was possibly underestimated. Repertoire collection took place solely once the T cell response had peaked.

Sequencing used immunoSEQ multiplex PCR; TCRdb keeps in-frame clones, though not all of them. Of about 140,000 clones in the sample, 80% to 95% were seen once. Regarding this clone: Antigen specificity is unknown.

Germline V gene lookup returns CDR1 MGHRA and CDR2 YSYEKL. CDR3 length: 14 residues. After removal of 1 base from V and 2 bases from J, the junction contained 2 bases not matched to a gene. The chain recombines TRBV4-1 with TRBJ2-7; 7 bases fit TRBD1. The clonotype comes from an adult who received the AZD1222 COVID-19 vaccine. Here the sequenced sample was peripheral blood, taken 28 days after the second AZD1222 dose. In nucleotides, the CDR3 is TGCGCCAGCAGCCAAGGGGACAGTACCTACGAGCAGTACTTC. Translation: CASSQGDSTYEQYF.